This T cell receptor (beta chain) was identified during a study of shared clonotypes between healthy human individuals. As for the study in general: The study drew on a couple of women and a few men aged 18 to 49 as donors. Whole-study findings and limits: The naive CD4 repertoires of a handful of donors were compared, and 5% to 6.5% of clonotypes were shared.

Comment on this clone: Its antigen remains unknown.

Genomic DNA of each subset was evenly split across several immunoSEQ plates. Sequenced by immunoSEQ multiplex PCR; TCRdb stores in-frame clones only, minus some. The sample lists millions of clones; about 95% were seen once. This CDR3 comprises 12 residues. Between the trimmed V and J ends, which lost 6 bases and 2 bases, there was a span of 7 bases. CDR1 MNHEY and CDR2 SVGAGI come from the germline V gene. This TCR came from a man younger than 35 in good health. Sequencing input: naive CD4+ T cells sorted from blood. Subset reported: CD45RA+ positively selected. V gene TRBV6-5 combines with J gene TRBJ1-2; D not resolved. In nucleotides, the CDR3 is TGTGCCAGCAGGCGACCGAACTATGGCTACACCTTC. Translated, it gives CASRRPNYGYTF.